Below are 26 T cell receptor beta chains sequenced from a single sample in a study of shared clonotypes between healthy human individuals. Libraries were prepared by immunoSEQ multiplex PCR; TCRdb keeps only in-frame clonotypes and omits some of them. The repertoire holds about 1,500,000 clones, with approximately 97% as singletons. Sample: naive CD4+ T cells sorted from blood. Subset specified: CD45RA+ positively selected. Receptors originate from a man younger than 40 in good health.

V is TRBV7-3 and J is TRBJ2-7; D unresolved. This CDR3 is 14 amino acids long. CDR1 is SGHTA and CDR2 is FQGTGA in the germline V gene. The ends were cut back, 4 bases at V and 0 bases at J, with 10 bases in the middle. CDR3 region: CASSSDPSSYEQYF. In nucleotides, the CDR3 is TGTGCCAGCAGCTCTGACCCGAGCTCCTACGAGCAGTACTTC. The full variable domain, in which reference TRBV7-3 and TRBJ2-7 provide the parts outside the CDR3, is GAGVSQTPSNKVTEKGKYVELRCDPISGHTALYWYRQSLGQGPEFLIYFQGTGAADDSGLPNDRFFAVRPEGSVSTLKIQRTERGDSAVYLCASSSDPSSYEQYFGPGTRLTVT.

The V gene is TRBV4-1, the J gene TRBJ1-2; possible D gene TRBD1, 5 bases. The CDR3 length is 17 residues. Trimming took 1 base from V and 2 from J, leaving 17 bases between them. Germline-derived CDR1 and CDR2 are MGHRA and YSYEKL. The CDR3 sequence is CASSQALRSGQNYGYTF. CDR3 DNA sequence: TGCGCCAGCAGCCAAGCGTTGCGTTCAGGGCAGAACTATGGCTACACCTTC.

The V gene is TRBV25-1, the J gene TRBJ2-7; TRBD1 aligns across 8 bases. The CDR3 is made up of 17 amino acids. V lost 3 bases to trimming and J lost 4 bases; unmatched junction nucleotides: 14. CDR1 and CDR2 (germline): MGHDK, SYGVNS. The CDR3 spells CASSEPGQGPYKYEQYF. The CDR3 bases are TGTGCCAGCAGTGAGCCCGGACAGGGCCCCTACAAGTACGAGCAGTACTTC.

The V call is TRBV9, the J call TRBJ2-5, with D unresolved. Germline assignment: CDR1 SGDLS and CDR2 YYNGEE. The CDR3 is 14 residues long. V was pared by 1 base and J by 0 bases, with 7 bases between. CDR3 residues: CASSVRANQETQYF. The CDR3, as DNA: TGTGCCAGCAGCGTAAGAGCGAACCAAGAGACCCAGTACTTC.

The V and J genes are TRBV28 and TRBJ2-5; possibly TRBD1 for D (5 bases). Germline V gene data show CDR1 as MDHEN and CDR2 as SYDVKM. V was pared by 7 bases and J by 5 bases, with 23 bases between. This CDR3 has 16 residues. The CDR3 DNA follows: TGTGCCAGCAACTACAACGACGACAGTTCATTGGAGACCCAGTACTTC. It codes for CASNYNDDSSLETQYF.

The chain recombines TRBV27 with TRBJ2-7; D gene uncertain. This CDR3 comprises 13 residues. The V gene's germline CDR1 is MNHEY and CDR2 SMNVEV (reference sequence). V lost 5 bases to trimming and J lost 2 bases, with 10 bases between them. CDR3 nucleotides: TGTGCCAGCAGTCACCGCCCCACCTACGAGCAGTACTTC. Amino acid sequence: CASSHRPTYEQYF.

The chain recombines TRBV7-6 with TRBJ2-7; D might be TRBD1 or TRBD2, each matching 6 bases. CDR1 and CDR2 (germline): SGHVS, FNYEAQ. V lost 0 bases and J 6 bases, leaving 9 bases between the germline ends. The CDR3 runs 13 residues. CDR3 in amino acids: CASSLAEGGEQYF. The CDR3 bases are TGTGCCAGCAGCTTAGCGGAGGGGGGCGAGCAGTACTTC. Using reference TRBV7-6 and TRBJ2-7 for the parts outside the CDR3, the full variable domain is GAGVSQSPRYKVTKRGQDVALRCDPISGHVSLYWYRQALGQGPEFLTYFNYEAQQDKSGLPNDRFSAERPEGSISTLTIQRTEQRDSAMYRCASSLAEGGEQYFGPGTRLTVT.

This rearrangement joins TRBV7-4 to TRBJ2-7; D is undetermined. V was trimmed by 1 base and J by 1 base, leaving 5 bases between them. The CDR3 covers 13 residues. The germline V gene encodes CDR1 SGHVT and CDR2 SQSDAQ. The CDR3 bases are TGTGCCAGCAGCTTAGTACAGTCCTACGAGCAGTACTTC. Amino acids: CASSLVQSYEQYF.

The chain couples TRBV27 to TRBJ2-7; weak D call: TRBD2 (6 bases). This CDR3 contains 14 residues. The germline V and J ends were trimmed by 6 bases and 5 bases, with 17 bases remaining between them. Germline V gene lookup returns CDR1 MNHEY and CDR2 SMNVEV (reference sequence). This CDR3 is CASRKPGLPDEQYF. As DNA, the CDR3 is TGTGCCAGCAGGAAACCGGGACTCCCTGACGAGCAGTACTTC.

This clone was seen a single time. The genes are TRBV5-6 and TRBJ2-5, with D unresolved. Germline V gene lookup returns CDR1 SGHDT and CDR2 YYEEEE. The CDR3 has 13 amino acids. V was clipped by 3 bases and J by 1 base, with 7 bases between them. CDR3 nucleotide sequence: TGTGCCAGCAGCTCCAACCGCCAAGAGACCCAGTACTTC. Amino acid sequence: CASSSNRQETQYF.

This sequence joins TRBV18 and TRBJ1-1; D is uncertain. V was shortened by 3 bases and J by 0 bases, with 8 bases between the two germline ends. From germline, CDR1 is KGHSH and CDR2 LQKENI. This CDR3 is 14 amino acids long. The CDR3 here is CASSPARVNTEAFF. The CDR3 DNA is TGTGCCAGCTCACCTGCAAGGGTGAACACTGAAGCTTTCTTT.

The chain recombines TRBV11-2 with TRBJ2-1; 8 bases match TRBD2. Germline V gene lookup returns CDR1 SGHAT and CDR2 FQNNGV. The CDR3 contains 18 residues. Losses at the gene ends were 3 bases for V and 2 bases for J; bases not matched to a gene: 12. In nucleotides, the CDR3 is TGTGCCAGCAGCTTCAGGACGCCTAAAGCGGGGGCCTACAATGAGCAGTTCTTC. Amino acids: CASSFRTPKAGAYNEQFF.

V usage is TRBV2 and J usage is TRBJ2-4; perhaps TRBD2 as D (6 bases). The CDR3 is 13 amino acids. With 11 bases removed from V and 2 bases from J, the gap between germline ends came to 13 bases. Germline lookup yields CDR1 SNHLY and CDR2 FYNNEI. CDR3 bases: TGTGCCGGACGGGGGTTGTCCAAAAACATTCAGTACTTC. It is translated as CAGRGLSKNIQYF.

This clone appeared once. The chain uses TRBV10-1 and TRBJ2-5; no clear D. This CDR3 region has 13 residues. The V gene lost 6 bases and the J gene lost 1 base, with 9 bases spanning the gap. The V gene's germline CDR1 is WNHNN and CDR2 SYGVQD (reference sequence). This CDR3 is CASRKSGQETQYF. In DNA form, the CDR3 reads TGCGCCAGCAGGAAAAGTGGCCAAGAGACCCAGTACTTC.

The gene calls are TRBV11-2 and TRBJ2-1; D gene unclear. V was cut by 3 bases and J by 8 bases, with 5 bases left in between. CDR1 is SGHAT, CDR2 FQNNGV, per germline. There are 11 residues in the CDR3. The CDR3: CASSLGYEQFF. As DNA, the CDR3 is TGTGCCAGCAGCTTGGGGTATGAGCAGTTCTTC.

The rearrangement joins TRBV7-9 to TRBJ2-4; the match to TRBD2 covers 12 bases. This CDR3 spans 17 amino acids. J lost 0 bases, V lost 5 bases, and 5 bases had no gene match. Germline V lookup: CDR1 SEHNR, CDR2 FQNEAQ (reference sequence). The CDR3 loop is CASSLRLAGVAKNIQYF. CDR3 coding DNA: TGTGCCAGCAGCCTTCGACTAGCGGGAGTAGCCAAAAACATTCAGTACTTC.

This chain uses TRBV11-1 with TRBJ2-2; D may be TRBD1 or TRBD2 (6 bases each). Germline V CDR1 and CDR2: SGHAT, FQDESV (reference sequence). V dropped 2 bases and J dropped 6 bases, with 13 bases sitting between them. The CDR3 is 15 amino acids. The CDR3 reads CASSLRGDKAGELFF. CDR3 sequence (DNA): TGTGCCAGCAGCTTAAGGGGGGATAAGGCCGGGGAGCTGTTTTTT.

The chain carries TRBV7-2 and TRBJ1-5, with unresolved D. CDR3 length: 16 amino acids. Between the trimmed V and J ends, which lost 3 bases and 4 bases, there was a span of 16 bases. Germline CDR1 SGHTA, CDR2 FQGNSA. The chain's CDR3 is CASSFFPTDNNQPQHF. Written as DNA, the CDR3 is TGTGCCAGCAGCTTTTTCCCCACAGATAATAATCAGCCCCAGCATTTT.

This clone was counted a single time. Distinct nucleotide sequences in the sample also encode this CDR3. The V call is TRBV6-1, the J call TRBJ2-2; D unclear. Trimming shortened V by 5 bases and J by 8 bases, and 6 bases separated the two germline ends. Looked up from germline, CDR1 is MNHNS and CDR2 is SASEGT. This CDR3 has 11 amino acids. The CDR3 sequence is CASSKGGELFF. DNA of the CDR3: TGTGCCAGCAGTAAAGGGGGGGAGCTGTTTTTT.

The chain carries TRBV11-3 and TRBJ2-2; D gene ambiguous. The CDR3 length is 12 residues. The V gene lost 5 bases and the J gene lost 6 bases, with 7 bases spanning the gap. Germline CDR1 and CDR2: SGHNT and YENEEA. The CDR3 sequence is CASSVGPGELFF. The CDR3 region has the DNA TGTGCCAGCAGCGTGGGTCCCGGGGAGCTGTTTTTT. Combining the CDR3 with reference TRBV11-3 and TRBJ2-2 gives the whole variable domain EAGVVQSPRYKIIEKKQPVAFWCNPISGHNTLYWYLQNLGQGPELLIRYENEEAVDDSQLPKDRFSAERLKGVDSTLKIQPAELGDSAVYLCASSVGPGELFFGEGSRLTVL.

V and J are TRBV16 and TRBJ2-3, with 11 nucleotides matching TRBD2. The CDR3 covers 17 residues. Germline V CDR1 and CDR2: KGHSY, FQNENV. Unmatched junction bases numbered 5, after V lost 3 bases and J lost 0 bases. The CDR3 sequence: CASSHQRTSGSTDTQYF. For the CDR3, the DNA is TGTGCCAGCAGCCATCAGAGGACTAGCGGGAGCACAGATACGCAGTATTTT.

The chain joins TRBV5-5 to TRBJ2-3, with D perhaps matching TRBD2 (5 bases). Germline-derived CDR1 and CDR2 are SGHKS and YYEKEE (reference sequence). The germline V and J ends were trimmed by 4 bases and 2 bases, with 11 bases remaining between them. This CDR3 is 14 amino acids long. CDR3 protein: CASSPDLPTDTQYF. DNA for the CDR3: TGTGCCAGCAGCCCGGACTTACCCACAGATACGCAGTATTTT.

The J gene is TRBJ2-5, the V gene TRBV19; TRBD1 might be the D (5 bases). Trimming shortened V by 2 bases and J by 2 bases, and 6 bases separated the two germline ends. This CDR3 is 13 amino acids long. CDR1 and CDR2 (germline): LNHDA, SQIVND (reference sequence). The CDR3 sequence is CASSIHRQETQYF. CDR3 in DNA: TGTGCCAGTAGTATACACAGGCAAGAGACCCAGTACTTC. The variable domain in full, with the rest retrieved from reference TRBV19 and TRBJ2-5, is DGGITQSPKYLFRKEGQNVTLSCEQNLNHDAMYWYRQDPGQGLRLIYYSQIVNDFQKGDIAEGYSVSREKKESFPLTVTSAQKNPTAFYLCASSIHRQETQYFGPGTRLLVL.

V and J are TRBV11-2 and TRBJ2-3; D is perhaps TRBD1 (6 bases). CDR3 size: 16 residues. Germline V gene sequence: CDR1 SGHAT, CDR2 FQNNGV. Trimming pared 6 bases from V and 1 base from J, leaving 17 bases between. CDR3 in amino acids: CASSGPQGIGTDTQYF. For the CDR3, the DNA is TGTGCCAGCAGTGGCCCACAGGGAATAGGCACAGATACGCAGTATTTT.

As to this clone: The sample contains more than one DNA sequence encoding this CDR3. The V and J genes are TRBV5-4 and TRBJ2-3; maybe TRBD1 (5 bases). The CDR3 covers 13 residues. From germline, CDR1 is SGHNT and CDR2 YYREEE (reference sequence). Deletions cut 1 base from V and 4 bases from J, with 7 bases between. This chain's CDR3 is CASSLQGPDTQYF. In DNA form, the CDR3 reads TGTGCCAGCAGCTTGCAGGGCCCAGATACGCAGTATTTT.

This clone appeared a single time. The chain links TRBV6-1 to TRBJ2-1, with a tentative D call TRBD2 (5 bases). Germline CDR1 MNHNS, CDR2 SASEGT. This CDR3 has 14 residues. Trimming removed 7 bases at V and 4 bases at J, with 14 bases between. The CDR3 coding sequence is TGTGCCAGCATCCGGACCCCGGGATACAATGAGCAGTTCTTC. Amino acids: CASIRTPGYNEQFF.